The T cell receptor beta chain described here comes from a study of shared clonotypes between healthy human individuals. Study findings and constraints: Limited genetic and exposure-history diversity came from having few donors. Researchers found naive subsets generally carried larger estimated richness than memory subsets. Large sequencing depth failed to make sorted-subset sequencing complete, rarefaction showed. Non-shared clonotypes displayed generation probabilities falling below those of clonotypes present in all four donors.

Note on this clone: Its target is not known.

CD45RO-negative, CCR7-selected cells formed the naive CD8 fraction, which excluded terminally differentiated effector memory CD45RA+ cells. Measured with immunoSEQ multiplex PCR; TCRdb has only the in-frame clones, and not every one. Seen here are about 750,000 clones, around 92% observed once, and the top ten hold approximately 25%. This CDR3 contains 14 residues. CDR1 is MNHEY, CDR2 SMNVEV, per germline (reference sequence). V lost 2 bases and J lost 2, with 10 bases in between. Sequenced sample: naive CD8+ T cells sorted from blood. The TCR was taken from a man aged 30-40 years in good health. This rearrangement joins TRBV27 to TRBJ2-7; D is possibly TRBD1 (5 bases). The CDR3 spells CASSLVAQAYEQYF. In nucleotides, the CDR3 is TGTGCCAGCAGTTTAGTAGCACAGGCCTACGAGCAGTACTTC.